These 22 T cell receptor beta chains share one sample of origin, sequenced in a study of regulatory T cells in long-lasting Graves disease. Building the TCR beta libraries relied on iRepertoire HTBI primers, and CDR3 regions underwent Arm-PCR. Using its own MiXCR run on the multiplex PCR reads, TCRdb lists one record per CDR3 protein. The sample consists of a few hundred thousand distinct CDR3 sequences, more than 20% of them appearing once. Time point specified: persistent/refractory GD, antithyroid drugs over 5 years with positive TRAb. Isolated PBMC RNA provided the starting material for the TCR library. The sample was peripheral blood mononuclear cells (PBMCs), taken when the disease was refractory, from a patient treated with antithyroid drugs. These receptors originate from a woman aged 40 to 50 with Graves disease.

This clonotype has at least ten counts. This chain connects TRBV28 to TRBJ2-2; D unresolved. Trimming took off 1 base at V and 5 bases at J, with 17 bases between the two ends. Germline V lookup: CDR1 MDHEN, CDR2 SYDVKM. CDR3 length: 17 amino acids. CDR3 nucleotide sequence: TGTGCCAGCAGTTTATCTCTAGGGATGGGTCGAACCGGGGAGCTGTTTTTT. It translates to CASSLSLGMGRTGELFF.

This chain uses TRBV10-3 with TRBJ1-1; D possibly corresponds to TRBD1 (6 bases). The ends were cut back, 10 bases at V and 1 base at J, with 10 bases in the middle. The CDR3 sequence is 12 residues long. Germline assignment: CDR1 ENHRY and CDR2 SYGVKD. Written as DNA, the CDR3 is TGTGCCAGTGGACAGACGAACACTGAAGCTTTCTTT. It specifies CASGQTNTEAFF.

The DNA of the CDR3 is TGTGCCAGCAGCCCCCTGGGCGGGCGACAGGCCTACGAGCAGTACTTC. Translated, it gives CASSPLGGRQAYEQYF. The rearrangement links TRBV28 to TRBJ2-7; perhaps TRBD1 as D (6 bases). Trimming pared 6 bases from V and 2 bases from J, leaving 20 bases between. Germline V gene sequence: CDR1 MDHEN, CDR2 SYDVKM. The CDR3 loop spans 16 amino acids.

The chain carries TRBV19 and TRBJ2-7; possibly TRBD1 or TRBD2 for D (6 bases each). The V gene lost 5 bases and the J gene lost 0 bases, with 26 bases spanning the gap. The germline gives CDR1 LNHDA, CDR2 SQIVND (reference sequence). This CDR3 contains 19 residues. The CDR3 spells CASSVRTVLSGSNSYEQYF. For the CDR3, the DNA is TGTGCCAGTAGTGTTCGGACAGTTCTGAGCGGGTCGAACTCCTACGAGCAGTACTTC. Using reference TRBV19 and TRBJ2-7 for the parts outside the CDR3, the full variable domain is DGGITQSPKYLFRKEGQNVTLSCEQNLNHDAMYWYRQDPGQGLRLIYYSQIVNDFQKGDIAEGYSVSREKKESFPLTVTSAQKNPTAFYLCASSVRTVLSGSNSYEQYFGPGTRLTVT.

This clonotype showed up many times. The V call is TRBV19, the J call TRBJ1-2; TRBD1 might be the D (6 bases). V gave up 7 bases and J gave up 8 bases, with 14 bases separating them. The CDR3 contains 12 residues. The germline CDR1 and CDR2 sequences are LNHDA and SQIVND (reference sequence). DNA for the CDR3: TGTGCCAGTACCCTCGGGGGGCTGGGCTACACCTTC. It encodes CASTLGGLGYTF.

This clonotype has a count of ten or more. The chain joins TRBV28 to TRBJ1-2; D gene uncertain. CDR3 size: 13 residues. From germline, CDR1 is MDHEN and CDR2 SYDVKM. Trimming removed 6 bases from V and 0 bases from J, with 8 bases in between. The CDR3 region has the DNA TGTGCCAGCAGGACCCCATCTAACTATGGCTACACCTTC. It encodes CASRTPSNYGYTF.

V is TRBV7-2 and J is TRBJ2-2, with 8 bases identical to TRBD2. The CDR3 has 17 amino acids. The V gene's germline CDR1 is SGHTA and CDR2 FQGNSA. The junction had 10 bases not matched to a gene; V was cut back by 7 bases and J by 0 bases. The CDR3 coding sequence is TGTGCCAGCACCCGGGGTAGCGGGAACGCGAACACCGGGGAGCTGTTTTTT. It codes for CASTRGSGNANTGELFF.

This clonotype was recorded a few times. The chain is built from TRBV20-1 and TRBJ1-6; D gene uncertain. This CDR3 spans 15 amino acids. Germline V gives CDR1 DFQATT, CDR2 SNEGSKA (reference sequence). Between the trimmed V and J ends, which lost 3 bases and 8 bases, there was a span of 17 bases. DNA of the CDR3: TGCAGTGCTAGCCACAGCCGAAGATTGGATTCACCCCTCCACTTT. Amino acids: CSASHSRRLDSPLHF.

Ten or more counts support this clonotype. The chain joins TRBV25-1 to TRBJ2-6, with 7 bases matching TRBD1. The CDR3 is 19 amino acids. Germline V gene sequence: CDR1 MGHDK, CDR2 SYGVNS. V lost 4 bases and J lost 0; bases outside the gene matches: 12. This CDR3 reads CASSGGRGLKGSGANVLTF. As DNA, the CDR3 is TGTGCCAGCAGTGGCGGCAGGGGGTTAAAAGGCTCTGGGGCCAACGTCCTGACTTTC.

This clonotype showed up just a few times. The genes are TRBV7-9 and TRBJ2-7, with D tentatively TRBD1 (7 bases). The V and J ends lost 4 bases and 11 bases respectively, with 15 bases between them. Germline V lookup: CDR1 SEHNR, CDR2 FQNEAQ (reference sequence). The CDR3 sequence is 12 residues long. The CDR3 spells CASSSGGRAEYF. The DNA for the CDR3 is TGTGCCAGCAGCTCAGGGGGGAGAGCCGAGTACTTC.

This chain joins TRBV7-9 and TRBJ2-1; D not certain. The CDR3 consists of 12 residues. V was pared by 5 bases and J by 6 bases, with 8 bases between. CDR1 is SEHNR and CDR2 is FQNEAQ in the germline V gene (reference sequence). DNA for the CDR3: TGTGCCAGCAGCCAAACCGTCAATGAGCAGTTCTTC. It encodes CASSQTVNEQFF.

This clonotype was counted a few times. J is TRBJ1-1 and V is TRBV13; D gene ambiguous. Germline CDR1 reads PRHDT; CDR2 reads FYEKMQ (reference sequence). V was shortened by 1 base and J by 0 bases, with 6 bases between the two germline ends. CDR3 length equals 14 residues. For the CDR3, the DNA is TGTGCCAGCAGCTTAGTCCGACTGAACACTGAAGCTTTCTTT. It specifies CASSLVRLNTEAFF.

The CDR3 nucleotides are TGTGCCAGCAGCCCCCGACAGGACCCCTACGAGCAGTACTTC. Its protein product is CASSPRQDPYEQYF. V gene TRBV7-9 combines with J gene TRBJ2-7, with D tentatively TRBD1 (6 bases). Looked up from germline, CDR1 is SEHNR and CDR2 is FQNEAQ (reference sequence). The CDR3 totals 14 residues. V was clipped by 5 bases and J by 2 bases, with 13 bases between them.

Comment on this clonotype: A read error may explain this, as a much larger clone is one base away. CDR3 residues: CASSLVPRTSGRATLGELFF. CDR3 bases: TGTGCCAGCAGCTTAGTCCCACGGACTAGCGGGAGGGCCACTCTCGGGGAGCTGTTTTTT. The chain combines TRBV11-2 with TRBJ2-2; 15 positions match TRBD2. Unmatched junction bases numbered 13, after V lost 1 base and J lost 7 bases. CDR1 and CDR2 from the germline V gene are SGHAT and FQNNGV. This CDR3 has 20 residues.

About this clonotype: A read error may account for a junction end that differs from germline. This chain uses TRBV11-2 with TRBJ1-6; TRBD1 might be the D (6 bases). Germline V gene data show CDR1 as SGHAT and CDR2 as FQNNGV. The CDR3 has 14 residues. Written as DNA, the CDR3 is TGCGCCAGCAGCTTCTCAGGGGAATTTCCACCCCTCCACTTT. Translation: CASSFSGEFPPLHF.

V gene TRBV20-1 combines with J gene TRBJ1-5, with 7 bases identical to TRBD1. Germline CDR1 reads DFQATT; CDR2 reads SNEGSKA (reference sequence). The CDR3 sequence is 14 residues long. After removal of 7 bases from V and 0 bases from J, the junction contained 6 bases not matched to a gene. CDR3 nucleotide sequence: TGCAGTGTCCAGGGGGGCTATAGCAATCAGCCCCAGCATTTT. Amino acids: CSVQGGYSNQPQHF.

V and J are TRBV9 and TRBJ2-1; TRBD2 matches 7 bases. In germline, CDR1 is SGDLS, CDR2 YYNGEE. CDR3 length: 14 amino acids. With V trimmed by 3 bases and J by 6 bases, 6 bases remained unmatched. CDR3 region: CASSASGNPNEQFF. The CDR3 DNA sequence: TGTGCCAGCAGCGCGAGCGGGAACCCCAATGAGCAGTTCTTC. Full variable domain (outside the CDR3, taken from reference TRBV9 and TRBJ2-1): DSGVTQTPKHLITATGQRVTLRCSPRSGDLSVYWYQQSLDQGLQFLIQYYNGEERAKGNILERFSAQQFPDLHSELNLSSLELGDSALYFCASSASGNPNEQFFGPGTRLTVL.

This clonotype appeared many times. The chain combines TRBV6-1 with TRBJ1-1; TRBD1 matches 7 bases. Trimming cost V 8 bases and J 4 bases; bases outside gene matches: 10. Per germline, CDR1 MNHNS and CDR2 SASEGT. CDR3 length: 14 residues. CDR3 sequence (DNA): TGTGCCAGCGGAAGGGACAGCGGGAGCACTGAAGCTTTCTTT. Its translation is CASGRDSGSTEAFF.

The chain links TRBV10-3 to TRBJ2-1; 8 positions match TRBD2. V dropped 2 bases and J dropped 5; count of bases not matched to a gene: 11. CDR3 length: 17 amino acids. The V gene's germline CDR1 is ENHRY and CDR2 SYGVKD. The DNA for the CDR3 is TGTGCCATCAGTGAGACTCCCGCCGGGGGGGGGGACAATGAGCAGTTCTTC. Translation gives CAISETPAGGGDNEQFF.

This clonotype was seen at least ten times. The chain carries TRBV20-1 and TRBJ2-1; 9 bases fit TRBD2. Germline CDR1 DFQATT, CDR2 SNEGSKA (reference sequence). The CDR3 is 16 amino acids. V lost 0 bases, J lost 6 bases, and 9 bases stayed unmatched. CDR3 DNA: TGCAGTGCTAGAGATCTCCGTGGGACTAGCCCCAATGAGCAGTTCTTC. This codes for CSARDLRGTSPNEQFF.

This clonotype has at least ten counts. The chain joins TRBV12-5 to TRBJ2-5; D ambiguous. The J call may not be correct, given that the DNA end is closer to TRBJ2-7. The germline V gene has CDR1 LGHNT and CDR2 FRNRAP. There are 14 residues in the CDR3. The CDR3 spells CASGLGHGPGEQYF. CDR3 DNA sequence: TGTGCTAGTGGTTTGGGACACGGACCGGGCGAGCAGTACTTC.

V usage is TRBV20-1 and J usage is TRBJ2-1; the D gene could be TRBD1 or TRBD2 (6 bases each). V was cut by 7 bases and J by 4 bases, with 20 bases left in between. The CDR3 runs to 15 residues. Looked up from germline, CDR1 is DFQATT and CDR2 is SNEGSKA (reference sequence). CDR3 bases: TGCAGTGTCCGAACTCGGGGGCTCATATACAATGAGCAGTTCTTC. Its translation: CSVRTRGLIYNEQFF.